This paragraph reports one TCR beta chain. Its antigen is currently unknown. A J-beta primer mix and a sample-barcoded 5' primer were used in a second PCR of about 7 to 12 cycles. Every sample produced at least 2.5 million CDR3-containing paired-end reads. TCRdb ran MiXCR on the 5' RACE reads and lists one entry per CDR3 protein. The table has hundreds of thousands of distinct CDR3 sequences, under 45% seen once. With V trimmed by 2 bases and J by 2 bases, 4 bases remained unmatched. Germline V CDR1 and CDR2: SGHTA, FQGNSA. The CDR3 sequence is 16 residues long. Peripheral blood from each donor was collected in a volume of 9.5 to 10 milliliters. The entry originates in a study of blood T cells in healthy people across ages. General observations from the study: In older individuals, TCR beta diversity per million T cells was lower, falling roughly linearly with age. Possibly confounding the expanded clonotype changes was the fact that donor CMV status was unknown.

V is TRBV7-2 and J is TRBJ2-5, with 11 bases matching TRBD2. The sequencing sample was made of blood. The sequence derives from a man between 60 and 75 years old in good health. This chain's CDR3 is CASSLPGLAVQETQYF. CDR3 DNA: TGTGCCAGCAGCTTACCGGGACTAGCGGTTCAAGAGACCCAGTACTTC.